Sequencing of this T cell receptor beta chain was carried out in a study of T cells in Graves' hyperthyroidism and ophthalmopathy. Study at large: Peripheral blood specimens were obtained at initial diagnosis, prior to any treatment. Study observations and caveats: Model-based prediction identified ophthalmopathy a median around 6.7 months prior to its onset.

Turning to this clonotype: Antigen unknown.

The CDR3 is 13 residues long. Germline V gives CDR1 DFQATT, CDR2 SNEGSKA (reference sequence). V lost 4 bases to trimming and J lost 8 bases, with 17 bases between them. Researchers amplified the TCR beta CDR3 regions from RNA transcripts. HTBI primers were employed in a first-round RT-PCR of the TCR CDR3. TCRdb used MiXCR to reprocess the multiplex PCR reads, holding one entry per CDR3 protein. The sample contains approximately 570,000 distinct CDR3 sequences, 15% to 20% of which appear only once. The material sequenced was blood. The gene calls are TRBV20-1 and TRBJ1-1; weak D call: TRBD1 (6 bases). The TCR comes from a man between 35 and 55 years old with Graves' ophthalmopathy. The CDR3 bases are TGCAGTGCTATACAGGGTATAACCCTGGAAGCTTTCTTT. Translating gives CSAIQGITLEAFF.